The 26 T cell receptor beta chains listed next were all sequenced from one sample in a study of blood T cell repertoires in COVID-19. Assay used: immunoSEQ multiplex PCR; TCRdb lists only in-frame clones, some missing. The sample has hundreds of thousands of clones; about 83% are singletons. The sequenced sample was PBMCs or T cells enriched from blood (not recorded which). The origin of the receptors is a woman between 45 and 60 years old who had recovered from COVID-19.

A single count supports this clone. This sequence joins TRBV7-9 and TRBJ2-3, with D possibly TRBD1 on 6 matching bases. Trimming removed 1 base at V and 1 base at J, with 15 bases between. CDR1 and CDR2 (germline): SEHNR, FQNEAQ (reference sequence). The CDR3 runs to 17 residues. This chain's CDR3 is CASSLVVVKGGTDTQYF. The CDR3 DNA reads TGTGCCAGCAGCTTAGTTGTGGTGAAGGGGGGCACAGATACGCAGTATTTT.

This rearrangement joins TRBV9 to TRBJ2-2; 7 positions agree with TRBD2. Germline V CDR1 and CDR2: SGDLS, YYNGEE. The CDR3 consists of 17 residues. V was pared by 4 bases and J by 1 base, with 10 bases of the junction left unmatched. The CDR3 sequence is CASSPWTRRGNTGELFF. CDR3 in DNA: TGTGCCAGCAGCCCCTGGACTAGACGGGGGAACACCGGGGAGCTGTTTTTT.

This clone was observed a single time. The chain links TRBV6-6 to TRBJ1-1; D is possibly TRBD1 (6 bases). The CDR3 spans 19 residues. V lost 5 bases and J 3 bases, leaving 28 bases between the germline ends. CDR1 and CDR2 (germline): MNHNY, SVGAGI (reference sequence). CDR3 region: CASSHGEGDKPFWDTEAFF. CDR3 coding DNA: TGTGCCAGCAGTCACGGAGAGGGGGACAAACCATTTTGGGACACTGAAGCTTTCTTT.

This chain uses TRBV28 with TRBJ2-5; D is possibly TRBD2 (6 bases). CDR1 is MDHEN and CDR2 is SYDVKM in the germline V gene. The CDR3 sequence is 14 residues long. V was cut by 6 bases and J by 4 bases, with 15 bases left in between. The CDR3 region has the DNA TGTGCCAGCAGCCGAAGGGGAGGTGGAGAGACCCAGTACTTC. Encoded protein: CASSRRGGGETQYF.

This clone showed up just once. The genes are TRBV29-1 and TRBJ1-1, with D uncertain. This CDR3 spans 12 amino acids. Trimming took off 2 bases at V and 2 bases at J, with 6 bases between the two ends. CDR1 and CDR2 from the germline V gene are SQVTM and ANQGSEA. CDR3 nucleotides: TGCAGCGTTGAAACAGATAACACTGAAGCTTTCTTT. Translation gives CSVETDNTEAFF.

For the CDR3, the DNA is TGTGCCAGCAGCATTACAGGGAGTACTGAAGCTTTCTTT. This sequence encodes CASSITGSTEAFF. The chain combines TRBV5-5 with TRBJ1-1; TRBD1 is a possible D gene (6 bases). V lost 4 bases to trimming and J lost 5 bases, with 12 bases between them. The germline gives CDR1 SGHKS, CDR2 YYEKEE (reference sequence). This CDR3 region has 13 residues. Complete variable domain (other parts from reference TRBV5-5 and TRBJ1-1): DAGVTQSPTHLIKTRGQQVTLRCSPISGHKSVSWYQQVLGQGPQFIFQYYEKEERGRGNFPDRFSARQFPNYSSELNVNALLLGDSALYLCASSITGSTEAFFGQGTRLTVV.

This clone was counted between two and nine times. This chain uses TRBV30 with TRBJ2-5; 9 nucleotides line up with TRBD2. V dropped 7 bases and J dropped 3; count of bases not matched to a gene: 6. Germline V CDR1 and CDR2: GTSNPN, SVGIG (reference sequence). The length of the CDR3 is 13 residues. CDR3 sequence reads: CALQIAGEETQYF. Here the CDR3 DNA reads TGTGCCTTGCAGATAGCGGGGGAAGAGACCCAGTACTTC.

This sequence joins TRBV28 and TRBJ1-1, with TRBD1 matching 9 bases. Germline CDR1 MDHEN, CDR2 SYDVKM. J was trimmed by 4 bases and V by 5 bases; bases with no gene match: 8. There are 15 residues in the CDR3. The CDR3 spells CASSPRQGGSTEAFF. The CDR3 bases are TGTGCCAGCAGTCCCAGACAGGGGGGAAGCACTGAAGCTTTCTTT.

Here the CDR3 reads CASRSQREDFPNYGYTF. CDR3 DNA: TGTGCCAGTAGATCACAGAGGGAGGATTTCCCTAACTATGGCTACACCTTC. V and J are TRBV19 and TRBJ1-2, with D unresolved. Germline lookup yields CDR1 LNHDA and CDR2 SQIVND (reference sequence). The ends were cut back, 6 bases at V and 0 bases at J, with 20 bases in the middle. CDR3 length: 17 amino acids.

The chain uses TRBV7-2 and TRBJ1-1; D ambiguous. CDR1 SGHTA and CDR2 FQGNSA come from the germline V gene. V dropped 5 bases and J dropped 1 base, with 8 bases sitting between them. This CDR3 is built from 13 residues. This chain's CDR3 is CASSRSGNTEAFF. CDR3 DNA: TGTGCCAGCAGCCGGTCCGGGAACACTGAAGCTTTCTTT. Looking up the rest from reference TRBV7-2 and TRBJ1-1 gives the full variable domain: GAGVSQSPSNKVTEKGKDVELRCDPISGHTALYWYRQSLGQGLEFLIYFQGNSAPDKSGLPSDRFSAERTGGSVSTLTIQRTQQEDSAVYLCASSRSGNTEAFFGQGTRLTVV.

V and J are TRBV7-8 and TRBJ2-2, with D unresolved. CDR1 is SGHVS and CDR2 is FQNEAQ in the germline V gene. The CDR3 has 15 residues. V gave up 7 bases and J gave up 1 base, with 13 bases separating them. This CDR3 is CASKTLFGNTGELFF. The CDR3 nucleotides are TGTGCCAGCAAGACTCTGTTTGGGAACACCGGGGAGCTGTTTTTT. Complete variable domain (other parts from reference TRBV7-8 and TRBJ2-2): GAGVSQSPRYKVAKRGQDVALRCDPISGHVSLFWYQQALGQGPEFLTYFQNEAQLDKSGLPSDRFFAERPEGSVSTLKIQRTQQEDSAVYLCASKTLFGNTGELFFGEGSRLTVL.

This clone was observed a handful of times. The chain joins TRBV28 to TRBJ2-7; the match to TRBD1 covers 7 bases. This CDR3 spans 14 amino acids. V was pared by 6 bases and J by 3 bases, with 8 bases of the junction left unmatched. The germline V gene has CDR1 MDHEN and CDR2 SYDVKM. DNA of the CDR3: TGTGCCAGCAGCAGACAGGGATACGGCTACGAGCAGTACTTC. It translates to CASSRQGYGYEQYF.

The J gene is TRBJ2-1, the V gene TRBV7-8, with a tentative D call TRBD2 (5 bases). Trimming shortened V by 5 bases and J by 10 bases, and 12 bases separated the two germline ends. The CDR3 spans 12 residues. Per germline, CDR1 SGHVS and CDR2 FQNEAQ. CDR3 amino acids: CASSPREIEQFF. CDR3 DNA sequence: TGTGCCAGCAGCCCAAGGGAGATCGAGCAGTTCTTC.

CDR3 protein: CASSVLGQGSYEQYF. The CDR3 DNA reads as TGCGCCAGCAGCGTCCTAGGACAGGGTTCCTACGAGCAGTACTTC. The chain is built from TRBV5-1 and TRBJ2-7, with 8 bases matching TRBD1. The CDR3 spans 15 residues. Germline CDR1 reads SGHRS; CDR2 reads YFSETQ. V was pared by 4 bases and J by 1 base, with 7 bases of the junction left unmatched.

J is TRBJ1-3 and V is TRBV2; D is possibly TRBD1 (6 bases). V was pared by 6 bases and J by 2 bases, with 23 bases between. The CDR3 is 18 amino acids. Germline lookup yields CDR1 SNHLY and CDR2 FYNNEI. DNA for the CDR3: TGTGCCAGCAGCGAGCCCCGTCAACAGACAGGTCCTGGAAACACCATATATTTT. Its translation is CASSEPRQQTGPGNTIYF. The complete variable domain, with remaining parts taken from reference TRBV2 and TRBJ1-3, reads EPEVTQTPSHQVTQMGQEVILRCVPISNHLYFYWYRQILGQKVEFLVSFYNNEISEKSEIFDDQFSVERPDGSNFTLKIRSTKLEDSAMYFCASSEPRQQTGPGNTIYFGEGSWLTVV.

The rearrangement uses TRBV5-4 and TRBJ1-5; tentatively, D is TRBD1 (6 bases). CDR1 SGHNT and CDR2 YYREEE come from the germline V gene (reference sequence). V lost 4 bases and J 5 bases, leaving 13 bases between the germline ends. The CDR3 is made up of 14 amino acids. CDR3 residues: CASSIQGRDQPQHF. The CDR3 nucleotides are TGTGCCAGCAGCATACAGGGTAGGGATCAGCCCCAGCATTTT.

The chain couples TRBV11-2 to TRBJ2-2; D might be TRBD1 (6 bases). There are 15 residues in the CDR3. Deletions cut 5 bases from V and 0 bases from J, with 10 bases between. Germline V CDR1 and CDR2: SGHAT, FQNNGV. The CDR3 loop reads CASSPWDTNTGELFF. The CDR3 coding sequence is TGTGCCAGCAGCCCGTGGGACACGAACACCGGGGAGCTGTTTTTT.

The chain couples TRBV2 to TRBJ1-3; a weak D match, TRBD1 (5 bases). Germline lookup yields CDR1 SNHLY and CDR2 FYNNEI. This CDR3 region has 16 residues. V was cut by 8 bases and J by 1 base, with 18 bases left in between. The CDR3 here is CASAILRAVSGNTIYF. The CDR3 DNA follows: TGTGCCAGCGCGATACTCAGGGCCGTTTCTGGAAACACCATATATTTT.

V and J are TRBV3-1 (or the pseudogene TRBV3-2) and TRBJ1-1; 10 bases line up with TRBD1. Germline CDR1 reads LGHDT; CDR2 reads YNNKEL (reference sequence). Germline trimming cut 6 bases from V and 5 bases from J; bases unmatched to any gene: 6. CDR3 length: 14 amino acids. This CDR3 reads CASRLRTGGTEAFF. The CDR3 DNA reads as TGTGCCAGCAGACTGCGGACAGGGGGGACTGAAGCTTTCTTT.

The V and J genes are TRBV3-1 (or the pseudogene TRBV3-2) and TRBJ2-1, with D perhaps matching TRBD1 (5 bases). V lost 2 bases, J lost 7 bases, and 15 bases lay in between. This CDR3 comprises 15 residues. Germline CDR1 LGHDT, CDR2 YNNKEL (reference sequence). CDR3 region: CASSQIRGLWNEQFF. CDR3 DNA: TGTGCCAGCAGCCAAATAAGGGGTTTATGGAATGAGCAGTTCTTC.

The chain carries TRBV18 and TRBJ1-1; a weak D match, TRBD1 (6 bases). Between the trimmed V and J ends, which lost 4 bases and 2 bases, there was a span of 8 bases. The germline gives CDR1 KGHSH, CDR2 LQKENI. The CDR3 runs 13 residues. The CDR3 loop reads CASSQQGNTEAFF. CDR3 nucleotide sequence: TGTGCCAGCTCACAACAGGGAAACACTGAAGCTTTCTTT.

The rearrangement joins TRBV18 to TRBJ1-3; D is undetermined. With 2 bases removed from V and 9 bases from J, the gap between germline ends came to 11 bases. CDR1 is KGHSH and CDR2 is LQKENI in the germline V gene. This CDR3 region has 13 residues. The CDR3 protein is CASSPIQEGTIYF. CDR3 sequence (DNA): TGTGCCAGCTCACCAATCCAGGAAGGCACCATATATTTT.

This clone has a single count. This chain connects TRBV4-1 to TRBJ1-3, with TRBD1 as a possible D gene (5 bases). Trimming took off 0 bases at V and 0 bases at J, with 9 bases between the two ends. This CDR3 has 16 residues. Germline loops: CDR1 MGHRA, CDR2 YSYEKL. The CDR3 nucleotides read TGCGCCAGCAGCCAAGAACAGGCACTCTCTGGAAACACCATATATTTT. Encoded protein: CASSQEQALSGNTIYF.

The DNA of the CDR3 is TGCGCCAGCAGCTTGGCCGGGTGGGTTGGCCGGAATGAGCAGTTCTTC. Translating it yields CASSLAGWVGRNEQFF. The rearrangement uses TRBV5-1 and TRBJ2-1; D gene uncertain. V lost 0 bases and J lost 7, with 17 bases in between. There are 16 residues in the CDR3. Germline CDR1 reads SGHRS; CDR2 reads YFSETQ.

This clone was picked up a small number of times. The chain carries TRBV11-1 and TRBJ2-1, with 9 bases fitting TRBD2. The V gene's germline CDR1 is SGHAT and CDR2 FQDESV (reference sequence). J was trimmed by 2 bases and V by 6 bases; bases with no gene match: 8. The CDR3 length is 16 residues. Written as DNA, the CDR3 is TGTGCCAGCAGTCATGAGGGACTAGCCACCTACAATGAGCAGTTCTTC. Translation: CASSHEGLATYNEQFF. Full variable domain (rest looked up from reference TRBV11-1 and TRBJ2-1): EAEVAQSPRYKITEKSQAVAFWCDPISGHATLYWYRQILGQGPELLVQFQDESVVDDSQLPKDRFSAERLKGVDSTLKIQPAELGDSAMYLCASSHEGLATYNEQFFGPGTRLTVL.

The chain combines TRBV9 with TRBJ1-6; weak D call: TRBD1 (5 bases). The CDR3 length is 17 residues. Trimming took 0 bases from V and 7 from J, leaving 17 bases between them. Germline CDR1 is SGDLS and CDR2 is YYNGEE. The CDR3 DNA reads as TGTGCCAGCAGCGTAGCCGGGGGAGGACACACAAATTCACCCCTCCACTTT. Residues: CASSVAGGGHTNSPLHF.